The 22 T cell receptor beta chains in this list originate from one sample, sequenced in a study of T-cell memory formation after mild COVID-19. TCRdb re-analysed the 5' RACE reads in MiXCR, keeping a single row per CDR3 protein. The profile shows roughly 400,000 distinct CDR3 sequences, roughly 18% of them singletons. Specimen: PBMCs or a T cell subset sorted from them (not recorded which). These receptors were obtained from a man aged 18 to 29 who had mild COVID-19 (a few samples of this study predate the infection). Cell type and time point are not known.

The chain joins TRBV18 to TRBJ1-1; D is possibly TRBD1 (5 bases). In germline, CDR1 is KGHSH, CDR2 LQKENI. V was pared by 2 bases and J by 10 bases, with 17 bases between. The CDR3 is 14 amino acids. CDR3 DNA: TGTGCCAGCTCACCAACAGGTGGTTTCCTTCGAGCTTTCTTT. This gives the protein CASSPTGGFLRAFF.

The V gene is TRBV9, the J gene TRBJ2-1, with TRBD2 matching 10 bases. From germline, CDR1 is SGDLS and CDR2 YYNGEE. The CDR3 has 15 amino acids. Trimming took 0 bases from V and 8 from J; bases not matched to a gene: 5. CDR3 bases: TGTGCCAGCAGCGTAGCTTCTAGCGGGGGCCATGAGCAGTTCTTC. This codes for CASSVASSGGHEQFF.

This rearrangement joins TRBV7-2 to TRBJ1-2; the match to TRBD1 covers 9 bases. CDR1 and CDR2 (germline): SGHTA, FQGNSA. Germline trimming cut 5 bases from V and 8 bases from J; bases unmatched to any gene: 6. The CDR3 is made up of 13 amino acids. CDR3 DNA: TGTGCCAGCAGCCCCGGGACAGGGCAGGGCTACACCTTC. It is translated as CASSPGTGQGYTF. The full variable domain, in which reference TRBV7-2 and TRBJ1-2 provide the parts outside the CDR3, is GAGVSQSPSNKVTEKGKDVELRCDPISGHTALYWYRQSLGQGLEFLIYFQGNSAPDKSGLPSDRFSAERTGGSVSTLTIQRTQQEDSAVYLCASSPGTGQGYTFGSGTRLTVV.

This clonotype showed up just a few times. The rearrangement links TRBV2 to TRBJ2-5; TRBD1 agrees at 7 bases. The V segment lost 7 bases and the J segment 5 bases; nucleotides outside the gene matches: 4. The germline V gene has CDR1 SNHLY and CDR2 FYNNEI. The CDR3 is 12 amino acids. CDR3 DNA: TGTGCCAGCATTCAAGGGGGCGAGACCCAGTACTTC. Residues: CASIQGGETQYF.

The gene calls are TRBV29-1 and TRBJ2-2, with TRBD2 matching 7 bases. The CDR3 contains 14 residues. Per the germline V gene, CDR1 is SQVTM and CDR2 is ANQGSEA. Trimming took 8 bases from V and 1 from J; bases not matched to a gene: 7. CDR3 bases: TGCAGCACCCAGGGCGGGGGGAACACCGGGGAGCTGTTTTTT. Translation: CSTQGGGNTGELFF.

The chain uses TRBV7-9 and TRBJ2-1; D may correspond to TRBD1 or TRBD2 (6 bases each). This CDR3 is built from 14 residues. Germline CDR1 reads SEHNR; CDR2 reads FQNEAQ (reference sequence). V dropped 6 bases and J dropped 9 bases, with 18 bases sitting between them. In DNA form, the CDR3 reads TGTGCCAGCAGTTTTAGGACGGGGGCTAGTGAGCAGTTCTTC. Its translation is CASSFRTGASEQFF.

This clonotype came up many times. The chain joins TRBV12-3 or TRBV12-4 to TRBJ1-1; possible D gene TRBD1, 6 bases. The CDR3 covers 14 residues. Trimming left V 8 bases short and J 5 bases short, with 18 bases between. The CDR3 protein is CASHPGVLATEAFF. The CDR3 DNA reads as TGTGCCAGCCATCCAGGGGTTTTGGCGACTGAAGCTTTCTTT.

This clonotype turned up a few times. The V and J genes are TRBV7-2 and TRBJ2-7, with D maybe TRBD1 (6 bases). This CDR3 is built from 14 residues. CDR1 is SGHTA and CDR2 is FQGNSA in the germline V gene. Trimming shortened V by 2 bases and J by 2 bases, and 10 bases separated the two germline ends. CDR3 DNA: TGTGCCAGCAGCTTATGGGACAACCCCTACGAGCAGTACTTC. Its protein is CASSLWDNPYEQYF.

This clonotype has more than one count but fewer than ten. This chain joins TRBV27 and TRBJ2-5; D call uncertain. The CDR3 contains 15 residues. V shed 5 bases and J shed 5 bases, with 18 bases lying between them. Germline V gene sequence: CDR1 MNHEY, CDR2 SMNVEV (reference sequence). This CDR3 reads CASSPDTLGQETQYF. The CDR3 DNA follows: TGTGCCAGCAGTCCAGACACCCTGGGTCAGGAGACCCAGTACTTC.

The rearrangement uses TRBV27 and TRBJ2-7; perhaps TRBD2 as D (6 bases). Germline CDR1 is MNHEY and CDR2 is SMNVEV (reference sequence). With 5 bases removed from V and 2 bases from J, the gap between germline ends came to 16 bases. The CDR3 is made up of 15 amino acids. The CDR3 DNA is TGTGCCAGCAGTCTAAGACTAGGAGAAGCCTACGAGCAGTACTTC. The encoded protein is CASSLRLGEAYEQYF.

This clonotype was seen more than once but under ten times. The rearrangement links TRBV12-5 to TRBJ2-3; the D gene could be TRBD1 or TRBD2 (5 bases each). The CDR3 totals 15 residues. Trimming left V 2 bases short and J 1 base short, with 10 bases between. Germline V lookup: CDR1 LGHNT, CDR2 FRNRAP. The CDR3 loop is CASGLPGTGTDTQYF. The CDR3, as DNA: TGTGCTAGTGGTTTGCCCGGGACCGGCACAGATACGCAGTATTTT.

This clonotype turned up a few times. This chain joins TRBV29-1 and TRBJ1-1, with unresolved D. V lost 0 bases and J 3 bases, leaving 2 bases between the germline ends. Germline V lookup: CDR1 SQVTM, CDR2 ANQGSEA. The CDR3 extends over 11 amino acids. CDR3: CSVEEDTEAFF. CDR3 nucleotides: TGCAGCGTTGAAGAGGACACTGAAGCTTTCTTT.

V gene TRBV30 combines with J gene TRBJ2-3; no clear D. The CDR3 has 11 amino acids. Trimming left V 5 bases short and J 0 bases short, with 3 bases between. Germline V gives CDR1 GTSNPN, CDR2 SVGIG (reference sequence). DNA for the CDR3: TGTGCCTGGGTTAGCACAGATACGCAGTATTTT. Amino acid sequence: CAWVSTDTQYF.

The chain carries TRBV2 and TRBJ1-1; TRBD1 might be the D (6 bases). Germline lookup yields CDR1 SNHLY and CDR2 FYNNEI. Trimming removed 5 bases at V and 0 bases at J, with 13 bases between. The CDR3 runs 15 residues. CDR3 amino acids: CASSHPGEMNTEAFF. In DNA, the CDR3 is TGTGCCAGCAGTCACCCAGGGGAGATGAACACTGAAGCTTTCTTT.

The V call is TRBV6-5, the J call TRBJ2-1, with a weak D call TRBD1 (5 bases). Germline loops: CDR1 MNHEY, CDR2 SVGAGI. The CDR3 is made up of 15 amino acids. Trimming removed 5 bases from V and 5 bases from J, with 16 bases in between. In nucleotides, the CDR3 is TGTGCCAGCAGTCCCCAGGGCAGGGCAAACAATGAGCAGTTCTTC. Its protein is CASSPQGRANNEQFF.

The chain employs TRBV7-8 and TRBJ2-1; D may be TRBD1 or TRBD2 (5 bases each). Trimming pared 0 bases from V and 11 bases from J, leaving 5 bases between. The CDR3 sequence is 11 residues long. CDR1 is SGHVS, CDR2 FQNEAQ, per germline. This chain's CDR3 is CASSLAGQQFF. The CDR3 DNA reads TGTGCCAGCAGCTTAGCGGGACAGCAGTTCTTC.

The gene calls are TRBV15 and TRBJ2-1; D possibly uses TRBD1 or TRBD2 (6 bases each). CDR1 is LNHNV, CDR2 YYDKDF, per germline (reference sequence). This CDR3 is 16 amino acids long. The germline V and J ends were trimmed by 0 bases and 1 base, with 10 bases remaining between them. CDR3 DNA: TGTGCCACCAGCAGAGACGGGGGACAATCCTACAATGAGCAGTTCTTC. This codes for CATSRDGGQSYNEQFF.

This clonotype occurred a few times. The genes are TRBV15 and TRBJ2-5, with unresolved D. The V end lost 0 bases, the J end lost 4 bases, and 6 bases lay between the germline ends. The CDR3 sequence is 13 residues long. Germline lookup yields CDR1 LNHNV and CDR2 YYDKDF (reference sequence). The CDR3 loop reads CATSRDPAETQYF. CDR3 nucleotide sequence: TGTGCCACCAGCAGAGATCCTGCAGAGACCCAGTACTTC.

This clonotype appeared a few times. The chain couples TRBV4-1 to TRBJ2-1; 10 nucleotides match TRBD1. The CDR3 is 16 amino acids. V dropped 3 bases and J dropped 8; count of bases not matched to a gene: 10. Germline V gene sequence: CDR1 MGHRA, CDR2 YSYEKL. This chain's CDR3 is CASSQQTGGRSHEQFF. The CDR3 nucleotides read TGCGCCAGCAGCCAGCAGACAGGGGGCAGATCCCATGAGCAGTTCTTC.

This clonotype was observed a few times. V is TRBV20-1 and J is TRBJ1-5; D remains ambiguous. The V end lost 6 bases, the J end lost 5 bases, and 11 bases lay between the germline ends. The CDR3 has 12 amino acids. Germline CDR1 DFQATT, CDR2 SNEGSKA (reference sequence). The CDR3 loop is CSARPADQPQHF. The CDR3, as DNA: TGCAGTGCCCGCCCGGCGGATCAGCCCCAGCATTTT.

The chain recombines TRBV20-1 with TRBJ1-5, with a weak D call TRBD1 (5 bases). CDR3 size: 16 residues. With 0 bases removed from V and 4 bases from J, the gap between germline ends came to 16 bases. Germline V gene data show CDR1 as DFQATT and CDR2 as SNEGSKA (reference sequence). DNA of the CDR3: TGCAGTGCTAGAGATCTTTTGACAGAACCAAATCAGCCCCAGCATTTT. Translation: CSARDLLTEPNQPQHF.

This chain links TRBV11-2 with TRBJ1-1; tentatively, D is TRBD1 (6 bases). The CDR3 is made up of 15 amino acids. CDR1 SGHAT and CDR2 FQNNGV come from the germline V gene. V lost 1 base, J lost 6 bases, and 15 bases lay in between. As DNA, the CDR3 is TGTGCCAGCAGCTTAGTTCGTACAGGGATACCTGAAGCTTTCTTT. This translates into CASSLVRTGIPEAFF.